This TCR beta chain was sequenced during a study of response to subunit inactivated influenza vaccine. TCRdb re-called the RT-PCR reads with MiXCR, one entry per CDR3 protein. Seen here are 400,000 to 650,000 distinct CDR3 sequences, less than 7.5% observed once, and the top ten hold about 12%. V was shortened by 0 bases and J by 4 bases, with 9 bases between the two germline ends. Looked up from germline, CDR1 is SQVTM and CDR2 is ANQGSEA. This CDR3 contains 14 residues. The origin of this receptor is a man aged 50 to 69 who received an inactivated influenza vaccine. The input for sequencing was PBMCs from blood, taken roughly 24 months after vaccination. The chain is built from TRBV29-1 and TRBJ1-4, with TRBD1 as a possible D gene (5 bases). In DNA, the CDR3 is TGCAGCGTTGAAGATTGGGGGAGTAATGAAAAACTGTTTTTT. It translates to CSVEDWGSNEKLFF.